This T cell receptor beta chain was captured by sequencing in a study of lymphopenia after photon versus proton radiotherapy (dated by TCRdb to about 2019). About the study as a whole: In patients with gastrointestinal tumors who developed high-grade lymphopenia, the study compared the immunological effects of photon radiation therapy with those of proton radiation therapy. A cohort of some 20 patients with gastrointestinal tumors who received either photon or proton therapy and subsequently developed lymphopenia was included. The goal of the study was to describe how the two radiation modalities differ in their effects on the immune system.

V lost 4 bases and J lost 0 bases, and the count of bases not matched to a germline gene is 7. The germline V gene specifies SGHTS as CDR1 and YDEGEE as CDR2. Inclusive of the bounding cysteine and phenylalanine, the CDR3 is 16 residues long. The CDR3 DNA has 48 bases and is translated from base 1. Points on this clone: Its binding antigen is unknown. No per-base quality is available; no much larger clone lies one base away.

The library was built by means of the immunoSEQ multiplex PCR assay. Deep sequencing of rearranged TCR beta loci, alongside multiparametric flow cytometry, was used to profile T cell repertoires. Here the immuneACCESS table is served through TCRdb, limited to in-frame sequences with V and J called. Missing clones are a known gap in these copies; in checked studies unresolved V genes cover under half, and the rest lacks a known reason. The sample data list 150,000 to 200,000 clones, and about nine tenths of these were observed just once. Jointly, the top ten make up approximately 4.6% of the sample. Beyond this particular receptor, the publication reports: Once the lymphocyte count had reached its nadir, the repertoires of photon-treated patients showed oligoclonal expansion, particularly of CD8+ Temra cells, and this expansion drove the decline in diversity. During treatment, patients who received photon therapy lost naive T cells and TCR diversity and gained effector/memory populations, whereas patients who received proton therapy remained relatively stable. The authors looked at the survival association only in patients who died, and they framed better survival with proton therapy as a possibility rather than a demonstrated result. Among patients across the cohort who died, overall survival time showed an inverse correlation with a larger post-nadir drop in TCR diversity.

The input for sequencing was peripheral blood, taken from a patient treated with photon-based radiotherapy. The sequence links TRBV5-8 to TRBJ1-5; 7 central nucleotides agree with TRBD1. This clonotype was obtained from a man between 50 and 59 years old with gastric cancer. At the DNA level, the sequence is TGTGCCAGCAGCGCGGGACAGTTCGATAGCAATCAGCCCCAGCATTTT. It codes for CASSAGQFDSNQPQHF.